One T cell receptor (beta chain) is described in this entry. These data come from a study of tumor-infiltrating lymphocytes in primary liver carcinoma. Out of unsorted whole blood came the blood RNA, and germline DNA was extracted as well. A primer matching the constant region was used to make TCR beta cDNA from 500 to 650 ng of total RNA. Sequencing libraries for TCR beta derived from three nested multiplex PCR rounds that used slightly modified ARM-PCR. TRBV1-TRBV30 forward primers and a C-beta reverse primer were used in the first two PCR rounds, which each ran for about 10 cycles. TCRdb re-derived calls from the multiplex PCR reads in MiXCR, one entry per CDR3 protein. The table has over 250,000 distinct CDR3 sequences, around three fifths seen once. Germline assignment: CDR1 MNHEY and CDR2 SVGAGI. The CDR3 is 15 residues long. The V end lost 2 bases, the J end lost 12 bases, and 23 bases lay between the germline ends.

The sequence derives from a woman between 25 and 40 years old with primary liver carcinoma and hepatitis B virus infection. V usage is TRBV6-5 and J usage is TRBJ2-7, with D possibly TRBD1 on 6 matching bases. The source material was peripheral blood. This chain's CDR3 is CASSYKDSSSYERYF. CDR3 in DNA: TGTGCCAGCAGTTACAAGGACAGCAGTTCCTACGAACGGTACTTC.